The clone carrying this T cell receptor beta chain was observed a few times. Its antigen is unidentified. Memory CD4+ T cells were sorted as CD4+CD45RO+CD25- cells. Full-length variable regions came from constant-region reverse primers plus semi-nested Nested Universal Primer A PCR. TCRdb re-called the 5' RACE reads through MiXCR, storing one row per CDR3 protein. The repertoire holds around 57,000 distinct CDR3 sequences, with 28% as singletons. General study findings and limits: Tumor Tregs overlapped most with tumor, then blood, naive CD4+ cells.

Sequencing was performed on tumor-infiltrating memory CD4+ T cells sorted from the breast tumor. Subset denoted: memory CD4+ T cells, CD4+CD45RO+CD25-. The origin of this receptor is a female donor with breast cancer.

The CDR3 protein is CASSMGRGVPEAFF. The CDR3, as DNA: TGCGCCAGCAGCATGGGCCGGGGGGTGCCTGAAGCTTTCTTT. This chain uses TRBV5-1 with TRBJ1-1; D perhaps matches TRBD1 (5 bases). The CDR3 has 14 amino acids. V lost 4 bases to trimming and J lost 6 bases, with 16 bases between them. From germline, CDR1 is SGHRS and CDR2 YFSETQ.